Listed here are 20 T cell receptor beta chains from one sample, sequenced in a study of control samples from healthy donors and cancer patients. Clones were sequenced by immunoSEQ multiplex PCR, and TCRdb holds only the in-frame ones, with some missing. The sample has roughly 370,000 clones, 90% seen once. Sequencing used PBMCs. The receptors shown here come from a man in his forties with head and neck cancer.

This clone was seen a handful of times. The J gene is TRBJ2-3, the V gene TRBV29-1, with a possible D match to TRBD2 (7 bases). This CDR3 contains 12 residues. CDR1 and CDR2 from the germline V gene are SQVTM and ANQGSEA. The germline V and J ends were trimmed by 4 bases and 6 bases, with 11 bases remaining between them. CDR3 in amino acids: CSVAKGGDTQYF. The CDR3 bases are TGCAGCGTTGCCAAGGGGGGGGATACGCAGTATTTT.

V and J are TRBV28 and TRBJ1-6; 9 nucleotides agree with TRBD1. The CDR3 is 14 residues long. Germline CDR1 MDHEN, CDR2 SYDVKM. V shed 5 bases, J shed 9 bases, and the junction held 5 bases outside the gene matches. The DNA of the CDR3 is TGTGCCAGCAGTACGGGACAGGGAGTTTCACCCCTCCACTTT. This codes for CASSTGQGVSPLHF. Filled out from reference TRBV28 and TRBJ1-6, the complete variable domain reads DVKVTQSSRYLVKRTGEKVFLECVQDMDHENMFWYRQDPGLGLRLIYFSYDVKMKEKGDIPEGYSVSREKKERFSLILESASTNQTSMYLCASSTGQGVSPLHFGNGTRLTVT.

V gene TRBV5-1 combines with J gene TRBJ1-4; D is unresolved. V was clipped by 4 bases and J by 4 bases, with 14 bases between them. The CDR3 is 15 amino acids. Germline-derived CDR1 and CDR2 are SGHRS and YFSETQ. CDR3 sequence: CASSLPPMINEKLFF. CDR3 sequence (DNA): TGCGCCAGCAGCCTACCCCCGATGATTAATGAAAAACTGTTTTTT.

The rearrangement links TRBV28 to TRBJ1-4; 10 nucleotides align to TRBD1. This CDR3 is built from 17 residues. V shed 3 bases and J 0 bases; nucleotides not matched to a gene: 4. Per germline, CDR1 MDHEN and CDR2 SYDVKM. CDR3 in amino acids: CASSFPGQGSTNEKLFF. The CDR3 DNA is TGTGCCAGCAGTTTTCCGGGACAGGGGTCAACTAATGAAAAACTGTTTTTT. Based on the CDR3 plus reference TRBV28 and TRBJ1-4, the full variable domain is DVKVTQSSRYLVKRTGEKVFLECVQDMDHENMFWYRQDPGLGLRLIYFSYDVKMKEKGDIPEGYSVSREKKERFSLILESASTNQTSMYLCASSFPGQGSTNEKLFFGSGTQLSVL.

The chain joins TRBV11-1 to TRBJ2-5; no clear D. The ends were cut back, 1 base at V and 5 bases at J, with 8 bases in the middle. This CDR3 comprises 13 residues. Per germline, CDR1 SGHAT and CDR2 FQDESV (reference sequence). CDR3 sequence: CASSLGRRETQYF. The CDR3 region has the DNA TGTGCCAGCAGCTTAGGAAGGCGGGAGACCCAGTACTTC.

CDR3 region: CASSFTSGRYTDTQYF. The CDR3 DNA sequence: TGTGCCAGCAGTTTCACTAGCGGTCGATACACAGATACGCAGTATTTT. This sequence joins TRBV27 and TRBJ2-3; 8 bases align to TRBD2. The germline gives CDR1 MNHEY, CDR2 SMNVEV (reference sequence). V shed 3 bases and J 2 bases; nucleotides not matched to a gene: 7. The CDR3 spans 16 residues.

The V and J genes are TRBV11-3 and TRBJ2-1, with no clear D. The CDR3 sequence is 15 residues long. Germline V gives CDR1 SGHNT, CDR2 YENEEA. Trimming left V 1 base short and J 0 bases short, with 7 bases between. CDR3 sequence: CASSLGSASYNEQFF. CDR3 in DNA: TGTGCCAGCAGCTTAGGTTCGGCCTCCTACAATGAGCAGTTCTTC.

The rearrangement links TRBV6-4 to TRBJ2-3, with D possibly being TRBD2 (5 bases). The CDR3 is made up of 16 amino acids. The germline CDR1 and CDR2 sequences are MRHNA and SNTAGT. Trimming took 0 bases from V and 0 from J, leaving 10 bases between them. The CDR3 loop is CASSDSGSTSTDTQYF. CDR3 in DNA: TGTGCCAGCAGTGACTCTGGGAGCACTAGCACAGATACGCAGTATTTT.

This clone was counted only a few times. The chain employs TRBV7-8 and TRBJ1-5, with 7 nucleotides matching TRBD1. The CDR3 has 14 amino acids. The V and J ends lost 4 bases and 3 bases, in that order; junction bases with no gene match: 3. Looked up from germline, CDR1 is SGHVS and CDR2 is FQNEAQ. CDR3 amino acids: CASSSTGDNQPQHF. For the CDR3, the DNA is TGTGCCAGCAGCTCCACAGGGGACAATCAGCCCCAGCATTTT.

The J gene is TRBJ1-1, the V gene TRBV7-6, with a tentative D call TRBD1 (5 bases). Germline V gives CDR1 SGHVS, CDR2 FNYEAQ. V shed 1 base and J shed 3 bases, with 15 bases lying between them. This CDR3 is 16 amino acids long. The CDR3 spells CASSLVGGGGDTEAFF. CDR3 sequence (DNA): TGTGCCAGCAGCTTAGTGGGTGGCGGAGGGGACACTGAAGCTTTCTTT.

This chain connects TRBV2 to TRBJ2-1; no clear D. The V gene lost 7 bases and the J gene lost 10 bases, with 17 bases spanning the gap. The CDR3 covers 13 residues. From germline, CDR1 is SNHLY and CDR2 FYNNEI. CDR3 DNA: TGTGCCAGCATGGAGCCCCCAACCCAGGAGCAGTTCTTC. The encoded protein is CASMEPPTQEQFF.

The rearrangement links TRBV5-1 to TRBJ2-5, with D unclear. Germline V gene lookup returns CDR1 SGHRS and CDR2 YFSETQ. The CDR3 is 14 residues long. V lost 0 bases, J lost 2 bases, and 8 bases lay in between. This CDR3 is CASSLVARQETQYF. CDR3 DNA sequence: TGCGCCAGCAGCTTGGTCGCGCGTCAAGAGACCCAGTACTTC.

V is TRBV19 and J is TRBJ1-2, with D tentatively TRBD1 (5 bases). This CDR3 comprises 12 residues. The V gene lost 3 bases and the J gene lost 7 bases, with 9 bases spanning the gap. Per the germline V gene, CDR1 is LNHDA and CDR2 is SQIVND (reference sequence). CDR3 sequence: CASSMGVLGYTF. The DNA of the CDR3 is TGTGCCAGTAGTATGGGGGTCCTTGGCTACACCTTC.

The rearrangement joins TRBV19 to TRBJ2-3, with no clear D. V lost 10 bases and J 1 base, leaving 9 bases between the germline ends. The CDR3 extends over 12 amino acids. CDR1 and CDR2 (germline): LNHDA, SQIVND (reference sequence). DNA of the CDR3: TGTGCCACCGGCGTCGGCACAGATACGCAGTATTTT. Protein: CATGVGTDTQYF. The whole variable domain, filled in from reference TRBV19 and TRBJ2-3, reads DGGITQSPKYLFRKEGQNVTLSCEQNLNHDAMYWYRQDPGQGLRLIYYSQIVNDFQKGDIAEGYSVSREKKESFPLTVTSAQKNPTAFYLCATGVGTDTQYFGPGTRLTVL.

The genes are TRBV5-1 and TRBJ2-7; the match to TRBD2 covers 12 bases. The germline gives CDR1 SGHRS, CDR2 YFSETQ. The CDR3 contains 17 residues. The trim removed 4 bases at V and 6 bases at J, leaving 14 bases unmatched. Here the CDR3 reads CASSPRLAGDGSGEQYF. CDR3 coding DNA: TGCGCCAGCAGCCCCCGACTAGCGGGAGACGGGTCGGGCGAGCAGTACTTC.

The chain couples TRBV4-1 to TRBJ1-1; no reliable D call. Trimming shortened V by 1 base and J by 6 bases, and 6 bases separated the two germline ends. Per the germline V gene, CDR1 is MGHRA and CDR2 is YSYEKL. The CDR3 spans 12 residues. This CDR3 is CASSQGPAEAFF. CDR3 bases: TGCGCCAGCAGCCAAGGGCCAGCTGAAGCTTTCTTT.

V is TRBV19 and J is TRBJ1-1; no reliable D call. CDR3 length: 14 residues. The V gene's germline CDR1 is LNHDA and CDR2 SQIVND (reference sequence). V lost 4 bases and J lost 2, with 11 bases in between. CDR3 DNA sequence: TGTGCCAGTAGTACGGACGGAGTTAACACTGAAGCTTTCTTT. Translation: CASSTDGVNTEAFF.

This chain joins TRBV4-2 and TRBJ1-1; D unresolved. There are 15 residues in the CDR3. With 0 bases removed from V and 0 bases from J, the gap between germline ends came to 8 bases. The germline gives CDR1 LGHNA, CDR2 YNFKEQ. This CDR3 reads CASSQDVSVNTEAFF. The CDR3 DNA is TGTGCCAGCAGCCAAGATGTTTCGGTGAACACTGAAGCTTTCTTT.

CDR3 nucleotides: TGTGCCAGTAGCCCTCGGACAGACTCCTACGAGCAGTACTTC. Its translation: CASSPRTDSYEQYF. This chain connects TRBV19 to TRBJ2-7; possibly TRBD1 for D (6 bases). Germline lookup yields CDR1 LNHDA and CDR2 SQIVND (reference sequence). This CDR3 is built from 14 residues. Trimming pared 6 bases from V and 0 bases from J, leaving 12 bases between.

This clone has just one count. The CDR3 DNA reads TGTGCCAGCAGGCGACAGGGGCAGTATGGCTACACCTTC. Encoded protein: CASRRQGQYGYTF. V and J are TRBV12-3 or TRBV12-4 and TRBJ1-2, with 8 bases matching TRBD1. The trim removed 6 bases at V and 5 bases at J, leaving 5 bases unmatched. The CDR3 runs to 13 residues.